A selection of T cell receptor beta chains follows, all from one sample in a study of beta chain features in type 1 diabetes. Sequencing used immunoSEQ multiplex PCR; TCRdb keeps in-frame clones, though not all of them. Of about 900,000 clones in the sample, 17% were seen once. The specimen sequenced was naive CD4+ T cells from blood. The receptors here all came from a woman aged 18-30 years in good health. The CDR3 runs from the conserved cysteine through the conserved F or W.

>13|TRBV15|TRBJ1-5
CATSRQGHQPQHF
>14|TRBV19|TRBJ2-7
CASSILLEAYEQYF
>14|TRBV2|TRBJ1-5
CASSESRSNQPQHF
>12|TRBV2|TRBJ1-1
CASTPRGNEAFF
>15|TRBV29-1|TRBJ2-3
CSTSSPGGRTDTQYF
>15|TRBV2|TRBJ2-2
CASRGTGGNTGELFF
>16|TRBV7-9|TRBJ2-1
CASSLLDTSGYNEQFF
>16|TRBV15|TRBJ2-5
CATSRDTDYRQETQYF
>16|TRBV7-2|TRBJ2-7
CASSSQSTSGRSEQYF
>13|TRBV27|TRBJ2-5
CASMVHLQETQYF
>14|TRBV27|TRBJ2-7
CASSLFATPYEQYF
>13|TRBV7-9|TRBJ1-2
CASSLGGDYGYTF
>15|TRBV19|TRBJ2-2
CASTKRAGNTGELFF
>13|TRBV14|TRBJ2-2
CASSARTTGELFF
>15|TRBV2|TRBJ2-2
CASSVGGPQRGELFF
>17|TRBV7-9|TRBJ2-5
CASSLARGPWGQETQYF